The rows below give T cell receptor beta chains drawn from one sample of a study of cytotoxic CD8 clonotypes in ibrutinib-treated CLL. Some clones are missing from TCRdb's copy, which holds only in-frame ones; the method was immunoSEQ multiplex PCR. The sample has 190,000 or so clones, over 60% seen once. This sample comprised PBMCs, obtained after 24 months of ibrutinib treatment. These receptors originate from a human donor with chronic lymphocytic leukemia. The CDR3 runs from the conserved cysteine through the conserved F or W. The order of the fields is J gene, D gene, clone size, V gene, CDR3 DNA, CDR3 protein. A D gene is named only where the DNA matches it firmly. The size field is filled for only some rows; it gives once, few, many or a size class.

J gene: TRBJ1-5
D gene: -
clone size: -
V gene: TRBV5-1
CDR3 DNA: TGCGCCAGCAGCCTAGGACAGAATCAGCCCCAGCATTTT
CDR3 protein: CASSLGQNQPQHF

J gene: TRBJ2-7
D gene: -
clone size: -
V gene: TRBV7-8
CDR3 DNA: TGTGCCAGCAGCTTAGTGCAGGGTGGTCTTTACGAGCAGTACTTC
CDR3 protein: CASSLVQGGLYEQYF

J gene: TRBJ2-7
D gene: TRBD1
clone size: few
V gene: TRBV10-1
CDR3 DNA: TGCGCCAGCAAGCAGGGACAGACCTATTTTGTTGGGCAGTACTTC
CDR3 protein: CASKQGQTYFVGQYF

J gene: TRBJ2-5
D gene: -
clone size: few
V gene: TRBV14
CDR3 DNA: TGTGCCAGCAGCCGCAGGGTTCGAGAGACCCAGTACTTC
CDR3 protein: CASSRRVRETQYF

J gene: TRBJ2-7
D gene: TRBD2
clone size: -
V gene: TRBV27
CDR3 DNA: TGTGCCAGCAGTTTAGGGACTAGGGCCTACGAGCAGTACTTC
CDR3 protein: CASSLGTRAYEQYF

J gene: TRBJ2-7
D gene: -
clone size: -
V gene: TRBV25-1
CDR3 DNA: TGTGCCAGCAGTCGAAAGCTATCCAACGAGCAGTACTTC
CDR3 protein: CASSRKLSNEQYF

J gene: TRBJ1-2
D gene: TRBD1
clone size: -
V gene: TRBV19
CDR3 DNA: TGTGCCAGTAGTACCCTCCGGGACAGCTTATTCTATGGCTACACCTTC
CDR3 protein: CASSTLRDSLFYGYTF

J gene: TRBJ2-7
D gene: TRBD2
clone size: -
V gene: TRBV6-5
CDR3 DNA: TGTGCCAGCAGTTACGGCGGGAGCCCCTACGAGCAGTACTTC
CDR3 protein: CASSYGGSPYEQYF

J gene: TRBJ2-1
D gene: -
clone size: -
V gene: TRBV5-1
CDR3 DNA: TGCGCCAGCAGCCTGCCGGGCGTTTCCTACAATGAGCAGTTCTTC
CDR3 protein: CASSLPGVSYNEQFF

J gene: TRBJ2-7
D gene: -
clone size: -
V gene: TRBV7-2
CDR3 DNA: TGTGCCAGCAGCTTAGAGGTTTGGCGCGAGCAGTACTTC
CDR3 protein: CASSLEVWREQYF

J gene: TRBJ1-1
D gene: -
clone size: -
V gene: TRBV18
CDR3 DNA: TGTGCCAGCTCACGGGAAGTTGGCGTGAACACTGAAGCTTTCTTT
CDR3 protein: CASSREVGVNTEAFF

J gene: TRBJ2-3
D gene: -
clone size: -
V gene: TRBV9
CDR3 DNA: TGTGCCAGCAGCCCGTCAGGACCTCCGTGGGATACGCAGTATTTT
CDR3 protein: CASSPSGPPWDTQYF

J gene: TRBJ2-7
D gene: TRBD2
clone size: -
V gene: TRBV14
CDR3 DNA: TGTGCCAGCAGCCACTATAGCGGGAGTACCTACGAGCAGTACTTC
CDR3 protein: CASSHYSGSTYEQYF

J gene: TRBJ2-1
D gene: -
clone size: few
V gene: TRBV18
CDR3 DNA: TGTGCCAGCTCACCACTGGTCATGGAGGAGGTCTTC
CDR3 protein: CASSPLVMEEVF

J gene: TRBJ2-3
D gene: -
clone size: once
V gene: TRBV4-3
CDR3 DNA: TGCGCCAGCAGCCAAGAGAGAGGCCTTGATACGCAGTATTTT
CDR3 protein: CASSQERGLDTQYF

J gene: TRBJ2-1
D gene: -
clone size: -
V gene: TRBV11-2
CDR3 DNA: TGTGCCAGCAGCATCCGCCGGGACCGGAAGATCTTC
CDR3 protein: CASSIRRDRKIF

J gene: TRBJ1-5
D gene: -
clone size: -
V gene: TRBV5-1
CDR3 DNA: TGCGCCAGCAGCTTCTTTGACTCCAGGGACAATCAGCCCCAGCATTTT
CDR3 protein: CASSFFDSRDNQPQHF

J gene: TRBJ2-1
D gene: -
clone size: few
V gene: TRBV7-6
CDR3 DNA: TGTGCCAGCAGCTTAGTACTTAACTCCGCAGGGGAGCAGTTCTTC
CDR3 protein: CASSLVLNSAGEQFF

J gene: TRBJ2-1
D gene: TRBD1
clone size: -
V gene: TRBV29-1
CDR3 DNA: TGCAGCGCTGGACAGGGCTATGAGCAGTTCTTC
CDR3 protein: CSAGQGYEQFF

J gene: TRBJ1-1
D gene: -
clone size: -
V gene: TRBV6-5
CDR3 DNA: TGTGCCAGCACAGGGTTGAACACTGAAGCTTTCTTT
CDR3 protein: CASTGLNTEAFF

J gene: TRBJ2-7
D gene: TRBD1
clone size: few
V gene: TRBV30
CDR3 DNA: TGTGCCTGGGCCCTCAGGGGGACACACGAGCAGTACTTC
CDR3 protein: CAWALRGTHEQYF

J gene: TRBJ2-7
D gene: TRBD2
clone size: -
V gene: TRBV7-6
CDR3 DNA: TGTGCCAGCAGCTCTTCGTTGAGCGGGGCCTCCTACGAGCAGTACTTC
CDR3 protein: CASSSSLSGASYEQYF

J gene: TRBJ2-7
D gene: TRBD2
clone size: -
V gene: TRBV11-2
CDR3 DNA: TGTGCCAGCAGCGCCGGGACTAGCGGTTACGAGCAGTACTTC
CDR3 protein: CASSAGTSGYEQYF

J gene: TRBJ2-3
D gene: -
clone size: few
V gene: TRBV6-1
CDR3 DNA: TGTGCCAGCAGAAGGCTAGATGAGTTAGATACGCAGTATTTT
CDR3 protein: CASRRLDELDTQYF

J gene: TRBJ1-1
D gene: -
clone size: -
V gene: TRBV5-4
CDR3 DNA: TGTGCCAGCAGCTACGATAAGAACACTGAAGCTTTCTTT
CDR3 protein: CASSYDKNTEAFF

J gene: TRBJ2-3
D gene: -
clone size: few
V gene: TRBV30
CDR3 DNA: TGTGCCTGGAGTGTCAAGGGAGATACGCAGTATTTT
CDR3 protein: CAWSVKGDTQYF

J gene: TRBJ2-2
D gene: TRBD1
clone size: -
V gene: TRBV4-3
CDR3 DNA: TGCGCCAGCAGCCAAACAATACGGACAGGGAACACCGGGGAGCTGTTTTTT
CDR3 protein: CASSQTIRTGNTGELFF

J gene: TRBJ2-2
D gene: -
clone size: few
V gene: TRBV7-3
CDR3 DNA: TGTGCCAGCAGAAGACAGAGTGAGACCGGGGAGCTGTTTTTT
CDR3 protein: CASRRQSETGELFF

J gene: TRBJ2-7
D gene: -
clone size: few
V gene: TRBV6-6
CDR3 DNA: TGTGCCAGCAGTTCTTTCTACGAGCAGTACTTC
CDR3 protein: CASSSFYEQYF

J gene: TRBJ2-2
D gene: TRBD2
clone size: -
V gene: TRBV7-2
CDR3 DNA: TGTGCCAGCAGCTTATTGAGACTAGCGGGAGAAATAGGCGGGGAGCTGTTTTTT
CDR3 protein: CASSLLRLAGEIGGELFF

J gene: TRBJ2-1
D gene: -
clone size: once
V gene: TRBV11-3
CDR3 DNA: TGTGCCAGCAGCTCCTGGACTTTTGGTGAGCAGTTCTTC
CDR3 protein: CASSSWTFGEQFF

J gene: TRBJ2-5
D gene: -
clone size: -
V gene: TRBV7-9
CDR3 DNA: TGTGCCAGCAGCCCCCCGCGGCTTGCGCCCCAAGAGACCCAGTACTTC
CDR3 protein: CASSPPRLAPQETQYF

J gene: TRBJ1-2
D gene: -
clone size: -
V gene: TRBV7-3
CDR3 DNA: TGTGCCAGCAGCTTAAATGTTGGGGGCGATGGCTACACCTTC
CDR3 protein: CASSLNVGGDGYTF

J gene: TRBJ2-2
D gene: -
clone size: -
V gene: TRBV2
CDR3 DNA: TGTGCCAGTCATTTGGACAGTAACACCGGGGAGCTGTTTTTT
CDR3 protein: CASHLDSNTGELFF

J gene: TRBJ2-7
D gene: -
clone size: many
V gene: TRBV5-1
CDR3 DNA: TGCGCCAGCAGCTTGGGACTAGAGCAGTACTTC
CDR3 protein: CASSLGLEQYF

J gene: TRBJ1-2
D gene: -
clone size: -
V gene: TRBV5-6
CDR3 DNA: TGTGCCAGCAGCTTGGGCCTCTTCGGGGGCTATGGCTACACCTTC
CDR3 protein: CASSLGLFGGYGYTF

J gene: TRBJ2-2
D gene: TRBD2
clone size: -
V gene: TRBV5-4
CDR3 DNA: TGTGCCAGCAGCTGGGGACTAGCGGGACGCACCGGGGAGCTGTTTTTT
CDR3 protein: CASSWGLAGRTGELFF

J gene: TRBJ2-2
D gene: TRBD2
clone size: -
V gene: TRBV5-1
CDR3 DNA: TGCGCCAGCAGCTTGTGGTCTAGCGGAAGTTCGAACACCGGGGAGCTGTTTTTT
CDR3 protein: CASSLWSSGSSNTGELFF

J gene: TRBJ1-1
D gene: -
clone size: -
V gene: TRBV6-9
CDR3 DNA: TGTGCCAGCAGACCCTTTAGGGGGATGAACACTGAAGCTTTCTTT
CDR3 protein: CASRPFRGMNTEAFF

J gene: TRBJ2-1
D gene: -
clone size: -
V gene: TRBV5-4
CDR3 DNA: TGTGCCAGCAGTACCGACAGCAATGAGCAGTTCTTC
CDR3 protein: CASSTDSNEQFF

J gene: TRBJ1-5
D gene: TRBD1
clone size: -
V gene: TRBV30
CDR3 DNA: TGTGCCTGGAGTGAACCCGGGACAGGGGGCGAGGGGCAGCCCCAGCATTTT
CDR3 protein: CAWSEPGTGGEGQPQHF